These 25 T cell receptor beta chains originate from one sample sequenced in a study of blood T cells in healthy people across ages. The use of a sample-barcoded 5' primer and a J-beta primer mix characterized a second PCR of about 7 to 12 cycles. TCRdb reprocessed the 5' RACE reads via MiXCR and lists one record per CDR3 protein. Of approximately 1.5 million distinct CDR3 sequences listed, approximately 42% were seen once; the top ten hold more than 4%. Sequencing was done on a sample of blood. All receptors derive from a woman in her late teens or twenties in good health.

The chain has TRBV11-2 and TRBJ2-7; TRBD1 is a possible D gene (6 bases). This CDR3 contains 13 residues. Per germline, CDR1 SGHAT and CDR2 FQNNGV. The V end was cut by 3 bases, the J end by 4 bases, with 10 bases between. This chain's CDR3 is CASSFHRVYEQYF. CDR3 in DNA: TGTGCCAGCAGCTTTCACAGGGTTTACGAGCAGTACTTC.

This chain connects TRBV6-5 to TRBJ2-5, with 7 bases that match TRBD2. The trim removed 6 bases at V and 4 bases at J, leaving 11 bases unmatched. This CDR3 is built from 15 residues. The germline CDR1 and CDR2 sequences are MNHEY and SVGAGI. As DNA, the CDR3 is TGTGCCAGCAGCAAGCGCGGGAGAACCCTAGAGACCCAGTACTTC. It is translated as CASSKRGRTLETQYF.

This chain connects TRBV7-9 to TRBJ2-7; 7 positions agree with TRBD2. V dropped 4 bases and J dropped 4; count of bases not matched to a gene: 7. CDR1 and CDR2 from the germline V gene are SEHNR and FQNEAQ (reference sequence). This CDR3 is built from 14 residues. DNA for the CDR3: TGTGCCAGCAGCTCCCTCCCTAGCGGTTACGAGCAGTACTTC. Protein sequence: CASSSLPSGYEQYF.

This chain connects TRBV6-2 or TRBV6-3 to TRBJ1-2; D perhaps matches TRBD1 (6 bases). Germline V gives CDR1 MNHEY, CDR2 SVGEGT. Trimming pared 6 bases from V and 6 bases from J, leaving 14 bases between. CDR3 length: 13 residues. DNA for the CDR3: TGTGCCAGCAGACCGACAGGTATTGATGGCTACACCTTC. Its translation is CASRPTGIDGYTF.

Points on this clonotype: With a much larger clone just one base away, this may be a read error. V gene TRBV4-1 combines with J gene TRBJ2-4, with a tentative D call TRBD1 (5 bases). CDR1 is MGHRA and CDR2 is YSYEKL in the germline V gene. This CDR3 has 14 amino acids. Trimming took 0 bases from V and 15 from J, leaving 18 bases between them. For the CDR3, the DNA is TGCGCCAGCAGCCAAGATCGACAGACCTACGAGCGGTACTTC. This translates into CASSQDRQTYERYF.

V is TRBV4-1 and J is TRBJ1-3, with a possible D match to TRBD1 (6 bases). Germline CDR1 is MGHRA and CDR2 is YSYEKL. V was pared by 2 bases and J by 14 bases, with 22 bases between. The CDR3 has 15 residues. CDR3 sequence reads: CASSQLTTGFTRVYF. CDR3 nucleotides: TGCGCCAGCAGCCAACTTACGACAGGATTCACTAGGGTATATTTT.

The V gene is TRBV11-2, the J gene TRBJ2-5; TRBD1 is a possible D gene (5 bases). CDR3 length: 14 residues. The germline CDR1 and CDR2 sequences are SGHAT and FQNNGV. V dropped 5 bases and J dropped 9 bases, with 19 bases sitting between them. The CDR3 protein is CASSPLKGVRAQYF. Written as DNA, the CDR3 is TGTGCCAGCAGCCCCCTGAAAGGGGTTCGGGCCCAGTACTTC. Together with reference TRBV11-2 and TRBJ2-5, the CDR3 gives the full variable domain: EAGVAQSPRYKIIEKRQSVAFWCNPISGHATLYWYQQILGQGPKLLIQFQNNGVVDDSQLPKDRFSAERLKGVDSTLKIQPAKLEDSAVYLCASSPLKGVRAQYFGPGTRLLVL.

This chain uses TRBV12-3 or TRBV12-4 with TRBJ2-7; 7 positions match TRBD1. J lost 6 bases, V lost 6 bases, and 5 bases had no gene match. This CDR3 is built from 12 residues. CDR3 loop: CASSFGTVEQYF. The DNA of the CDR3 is TGTGCCAGCAGCTTCGGGACAGTCGAGCAGTACTTC.

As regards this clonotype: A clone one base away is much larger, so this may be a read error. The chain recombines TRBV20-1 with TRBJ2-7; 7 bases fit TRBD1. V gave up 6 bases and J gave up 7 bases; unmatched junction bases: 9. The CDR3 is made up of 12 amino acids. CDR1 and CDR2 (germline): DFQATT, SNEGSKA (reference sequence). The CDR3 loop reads CSARGDREEQYF. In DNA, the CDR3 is TGCAGTGCCCGAGGAGACAGGGAAGAGCAGTACTTC.

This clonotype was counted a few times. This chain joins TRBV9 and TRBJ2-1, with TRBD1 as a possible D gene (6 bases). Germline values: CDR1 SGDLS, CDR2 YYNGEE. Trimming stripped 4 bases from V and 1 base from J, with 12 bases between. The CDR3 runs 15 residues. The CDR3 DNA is TGTGCCAGCAGCCCCCGACAGGCGTCCTACAATGAGCAGTTCTTC. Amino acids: CASSPRQASYNEQFF.

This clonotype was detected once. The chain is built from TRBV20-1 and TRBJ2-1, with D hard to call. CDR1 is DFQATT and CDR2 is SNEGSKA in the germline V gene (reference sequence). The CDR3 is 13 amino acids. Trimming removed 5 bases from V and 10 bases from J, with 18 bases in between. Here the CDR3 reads CSALKQVRHEQFF. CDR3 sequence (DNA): TGCAGTGCTCTCAAACAAGTCCGCCACGAGCAGTTCTTC.

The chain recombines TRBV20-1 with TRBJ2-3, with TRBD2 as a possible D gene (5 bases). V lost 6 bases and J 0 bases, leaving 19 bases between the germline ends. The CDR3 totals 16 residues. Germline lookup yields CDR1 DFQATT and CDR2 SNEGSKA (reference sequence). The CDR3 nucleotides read TGCAGTGCCAAGTTCTTGGTGTTAGCGAGCACAGATACGCAGTATTTT. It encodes CSAKFLVLASTDTQYF.

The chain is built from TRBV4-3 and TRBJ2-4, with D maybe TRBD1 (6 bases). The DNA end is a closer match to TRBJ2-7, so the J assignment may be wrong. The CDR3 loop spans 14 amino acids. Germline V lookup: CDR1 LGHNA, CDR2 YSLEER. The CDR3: CASSQEGDIYEQYF. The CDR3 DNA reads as TGCGCCAGCAGCCAAGAGGGGGACATCTACGAGCAGTACTTC.

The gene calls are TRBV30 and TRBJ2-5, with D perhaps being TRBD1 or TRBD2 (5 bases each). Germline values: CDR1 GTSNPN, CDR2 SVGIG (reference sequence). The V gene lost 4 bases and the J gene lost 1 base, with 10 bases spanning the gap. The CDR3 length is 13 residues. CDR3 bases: TGTGCCTGGACTGAGGGGCCCCAAGAGACCCAGTACTTC. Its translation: CAWTEGPQETQYF.

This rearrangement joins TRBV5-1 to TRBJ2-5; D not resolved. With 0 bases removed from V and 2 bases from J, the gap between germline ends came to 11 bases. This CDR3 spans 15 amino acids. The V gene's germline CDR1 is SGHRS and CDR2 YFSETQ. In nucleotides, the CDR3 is TGCGCCAGCAGCTTGGATGGCAGGCAGCAAGAGACCCAGTACTTC. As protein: CASSLDGRQQETQYF.

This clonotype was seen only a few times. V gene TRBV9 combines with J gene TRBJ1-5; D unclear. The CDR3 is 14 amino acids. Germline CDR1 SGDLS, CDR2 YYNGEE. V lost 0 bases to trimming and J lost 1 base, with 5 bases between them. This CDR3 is CASSVGQSNQPQHF. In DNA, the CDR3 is TGTGCCAGCAGCGTAGGACAAAGCAATCAGCCCCAGCATTTT. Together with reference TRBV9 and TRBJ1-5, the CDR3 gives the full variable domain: DSGVTQTPKHLITATGQRVTLRCSPRSGDLSVYWYQQSLDQGLQFLIQYYNGEERAKGNILERFSAQQFPDLHSELNLSSLELGDSALYFCASSVGQSNQPQHFGDGTRLSIL.

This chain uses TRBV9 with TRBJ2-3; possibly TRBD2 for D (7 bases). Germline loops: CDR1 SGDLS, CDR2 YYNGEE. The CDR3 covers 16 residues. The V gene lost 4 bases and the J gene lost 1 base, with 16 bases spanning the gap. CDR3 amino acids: CASSPLGGGGTDTQYF. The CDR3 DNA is TGTGCCAGCAGCCCCCTCGGCGGGGGCGGCACAGATACGCAGTATTTT. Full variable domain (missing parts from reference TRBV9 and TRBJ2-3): DSGVTQTPKHLITATGQRVTLRCSPRSGDLSVYWYQQSLDQGLQFLIQYYNGEERAKGNILERFSAQQFPDLHSELNLSSLELGDSALYFCASSPLGGGGTDTQYFGPGTRLTVL.

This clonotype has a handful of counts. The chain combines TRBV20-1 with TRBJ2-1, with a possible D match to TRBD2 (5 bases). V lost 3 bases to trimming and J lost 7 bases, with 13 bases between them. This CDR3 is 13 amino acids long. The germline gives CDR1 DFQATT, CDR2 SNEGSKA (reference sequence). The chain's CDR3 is CSASFGLTNEQFF. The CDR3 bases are TGCAGTGCTAGTTTCGGACTTACTAATGAGCAGTTCTTC.

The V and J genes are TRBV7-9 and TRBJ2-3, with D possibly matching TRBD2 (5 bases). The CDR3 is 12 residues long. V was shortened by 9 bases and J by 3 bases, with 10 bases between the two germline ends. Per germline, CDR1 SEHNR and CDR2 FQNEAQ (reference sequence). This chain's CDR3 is CASTRETDTQYF. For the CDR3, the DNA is TGTGCCAGTACCCGGGAAACAGATACGCAGTATTTT.

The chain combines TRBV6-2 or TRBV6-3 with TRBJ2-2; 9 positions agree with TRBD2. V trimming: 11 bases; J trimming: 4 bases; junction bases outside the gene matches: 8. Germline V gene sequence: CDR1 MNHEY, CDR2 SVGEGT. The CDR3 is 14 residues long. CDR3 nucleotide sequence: TGTGCCTGCGGCCTAGCGGGGACCACCGGGGAGCTGTTTTTT. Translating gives CACGLAGTTGELFF.

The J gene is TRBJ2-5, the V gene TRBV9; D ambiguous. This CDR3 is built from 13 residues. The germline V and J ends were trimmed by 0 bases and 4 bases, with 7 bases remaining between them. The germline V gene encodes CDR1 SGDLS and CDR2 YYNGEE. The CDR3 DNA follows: TGTGCCAGCAGCGTAGAGATGGGAGAGACCCAGTACTTC. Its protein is CASSVEMGETQYF.

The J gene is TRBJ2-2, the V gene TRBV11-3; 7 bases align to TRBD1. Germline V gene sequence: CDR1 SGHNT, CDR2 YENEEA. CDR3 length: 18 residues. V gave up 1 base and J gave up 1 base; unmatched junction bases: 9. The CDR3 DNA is TGTGCCAGCAGCTTAGGGGGCTGGGGGACAGAGAACACCGGGGAGCTGTTTTTT. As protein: CASSLGGWGTENTGELFF. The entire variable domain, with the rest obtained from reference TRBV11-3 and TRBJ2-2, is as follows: EAGVVQSPRYKIIEKKQPVAFWCNPISGHNTLYWYLQNLGQGPELLIRYENEEAVDDSQLPKDRFSAERLKGVDSTLKIQPAELGDSAVYLCASSLGGWGTENTGELFFGEGSRLTVL.

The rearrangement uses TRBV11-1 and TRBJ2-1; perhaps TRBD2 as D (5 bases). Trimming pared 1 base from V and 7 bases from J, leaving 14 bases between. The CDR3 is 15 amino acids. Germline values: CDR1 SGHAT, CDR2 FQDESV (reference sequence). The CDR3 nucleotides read TGTGCCAGCAGCTTAGAGGTCCGTAGGAGGAATGAGCAGTTCTTC. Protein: CASSLEVRRRNEQFF.

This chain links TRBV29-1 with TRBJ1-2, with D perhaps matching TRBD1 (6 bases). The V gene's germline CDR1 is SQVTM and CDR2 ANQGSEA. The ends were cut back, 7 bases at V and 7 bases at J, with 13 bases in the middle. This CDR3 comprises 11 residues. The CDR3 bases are TGCAGCGCTGAGGGGGGTCGTGGCTACACCTTC. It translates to CSAEGGRGYTF.

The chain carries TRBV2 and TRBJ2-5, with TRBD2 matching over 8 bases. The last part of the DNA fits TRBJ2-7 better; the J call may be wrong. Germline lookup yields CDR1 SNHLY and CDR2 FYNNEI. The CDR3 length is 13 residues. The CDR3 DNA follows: TGTGCCATCCGGGGGGGGAACTTGGACGAGCAGTACTTC. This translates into CAIRGGNLDEQYF.